Each of the 26 T cell receptor beta chains below was sequenced from the same sample in a study of blood T cell repertoires in COVID-19. The protocol was immunoSEQ multiplex PCR, while the TCRdb copy is restricted to in-frame clones and leaves out a portion. The table shows hundreds of thousands of clones, with about nine tenths occurring only once. What was sequenced was peripheral blood. These receptors were obtained from a woman between 25 and 40 years old with active or convalescent COVID-19.

The rearrangement links TRBV5-1 to TRBJ2-3; D call uncertain. Trimming took 4 bases from V and 2 from J, leaving 14 bases between them. Germline V gene lookup returns CDR1 SGHRS and CDR2 YFSETQ. This CDR3 region has 15 residues. The CDR3 coding sequence is TGCGCCAGCAGCATAAGACACCTCTCCACAGATACGCAGTATTTT. Protein sequence: CASSIRHLSTDTQYF.

In its sample, this clone was seen once. The CDR3 spells CASSPGTGDQETQYF. CDR3 DNA: TGCGCCAGCAGCCCCGGGACAGGGGATCAAGAGACCCAGTACTTC. This chain joins TRBV5-1 and TRBJ2-5, with TRBD1 matching over 10 bases. The CDR3 is 15 amino acids. V lost 4 bases and J lost 2; bases outside the gene matches: 5. Looked up from germline, CDR1 is SGHRS and CDR2 is YFSETQ.

This chain links TRBV12-3 or TRBV12-4 with TRBJ2-5; no firm D call. CDR3 length equals 13 residues. V shed 5 bases and J shed 1 base, with 8 bases lying between them. CDR3 coding DNA: TGTGCCAGCAGTCCTCGTCTCCAAGAGACCCAGTACTTC. The encoded protein is CASSPRLQETQYF.

The chain has TRBV19 and TRBJ2-2; tentative D call: TRBD1 (6 bases). The germline V gene encodes CDR1 LNHDA and CDR2 SQIVND (reference sequence). V lost 5 bases to trimming and J lost 2 bases, with 9 bases between them. The CDR3 consists of 14 residues. DNA of the CDR3: TGTGCCAGTAGTCGGGACATTAACACCGGGGAGCTGTTTTTT. It yields the protein CASSRDINTGELFF.

The genes are TRBV5-1 and TRBJ1-5; D ambiguous. V was cut by 2 bases and J by 2 bases, with 11 bases left in between. The CDR3 has 15 amino acids. CDR1 and CDR2 from the germline V gene are SGHRS and YFSETQ. CDR3 nucleotides: TGCGCCAGCAGCTTTCTACCCGGGGGCAATCAGCCCCAGCATTTT. Protein product: CASSFLPGGNQPQHF.

The chain links TRBV19 to TRBJ2-5, with 7 bases that match TRBD1. V lost 10 bases and J lost 4; bases outside the gene matches: 3. The CDR3 is 11 amino acids. The V gene's germline CDR1 is LNHDA and CDR2 SQIVND (reference sequence). The chain's CDR3 is CATRQGETQYF. The CDR3 DNA reads as TGTGCCACCAGACAGGGAGAGACCCAGTACTTC.

There are many counts of this clone. The chain carries TRBV6-1 and TRBJ1-2; possible D gene TRBD1, 6 bases. CDR3 length equals 15 residues. Looked up from germline, CDR1 is MNHNS and CDR2 is SASEGT. V lost 3 bases and J lost 0, with 11 bases in between. The CDR3: CASSDRGRTNYGYTF. In nucleotides, the CDR3 is TGTGCCAGCAGTGACAGGGGTAGAACTAACTATGGCTACACCTTC.

The chain is built from TRBV2 and TRBJ1-5; unclear D gene. The CDR3 is made up of 13 amino acids. V lost 7 bases to trimming and J lost 6 bases, with 13 bases between them. Germline-derived CDR1 and CDR2 are SNHLY and FYNNEI. CDR3 coding DNA: TGTGCCAGCAACGGAAAGGAGGGTCAGCCCCAGCATTTT. This codes for CASNGKEGQPQHF.

The chain couples TRBV5-6 to TRBJ1-4; the D gene is possibly TRBD1 (5 bases). CDR1 SGHDT and CDR2 YYEEEE come from the germline V gene. V lost 2 bases and J lost 8, with 10 bases in between. This CDR3 has 13 residues. The CDR3 loop reads CASSFGGGEKLFF. DNA of the CDR3: TGTGCCAGCAGCTTTGGGGGAGGCGAAAAACTGTTTTTT.

V and J are TRBV5-1 and TRBJ2-3, with TRBD2 identical over 16 bases. The germline gives CDR1 SGHRS, CDR2 YFSETQ. With 4 bases clipped from V and 5 bases from J, the junction kept 10 bases outside the gene matches. The CDR3 is 18 amino acids. The chain's CDR3 is CASSPGTSGGVAGDTQYF. CDR3 DNA: TGCGCCAGCAGCCCCGGGACTAGCGGGGGGGTGGCAGGAGATACGCAGTATTTT. Together with reference TRBV5-1 and TRBJ2-3, the CDR3 gives the full variable domain: KAGVTQTPRYLIKTRGQQVTLSCSPISGHRSVSWYQQTPGQGLQFLFEYFSETQRNKGNFPGRFSGRQFSNSRSEMNVSTLELGDSALYLCASSPGTSGGVAGDTQYFGPGTRLTVL.

The chain has TRBV14 and TRBJ1-2, with D possibly being TRBD1 (6 bases). The germline V and J ends were trimmed by 3 bases and 5 bases, with 10 bases remaining between them. The CDR3 is 13 residues long. Per germline, CDR1 SGHDN and CDR2 FVKESK. CDR3 DNA sequence: TGTGCCAGCAGCCAGGGGGCCGAATATGGCTACACCTTC. It codes for CASSQGAEYGYTF.

The chain joins TRBV3-1 (or the pseudogene TRBV3-2) to TRBJ1-5; D is ambiguous. The CDR3 has 12 amino acids. Germline CDR1 and CDR2: LGHDT and YNNKEL (reference sequence). The ends were cut back, 1 base at V and 7 bases at J, with 5 bases in the middle. The CDR3 here is CASSQGQQPQHF. The CDR3 bases are TGTGCCAGCAGCCAAGGGCAACAGCCCCAGCATTTT.

V usage is TRBV30 and J usage is TRBJ2-2; 8 bases agree with TRBD2. The CDR3 is 16 amino acids. The trim removed 0 bases at V and 6 bases at J, leaving 9 bases unmatched. Germline lookup yields CDR1 GTSNPN and CDR2 SVGIG (reference sequence). The CDR3, as DNA: TGTGCCTGGAGTGTATGGGGCGGGAGGACGTCCGGGGAGCTGTTTTTT. The encoded protein is CAWSVWGGRTSGELFF.

V and J are TRBV5-4 and TRBJ1-5, with a tentative D call TRBD1 (5 bases). V was cut by 0 bases and J by 12 bases, with 10 bases left in between. This CDR3 contains 12 residues. Per germline, CDR1 SGHNT and CDR2 YYREEE (reference sequence). CDR3 sequence (DNA): TGTGCCAGCAGCTTGGGGCAGGGCAGCCAGCATTTT. This encodes CASSLGQGSQHF.

The chain employs TRBV2 and TRBJ2-2; TRBD1 agrees at 8 bases. The V gene's germline CDR1 is SNHLY and CDR2 FYNNEI. CDR3 size: 15 residues. V lost 4 bases to trimming and J lost 3 bases; unmatched junction nucleotides: 4. CDR3 DNA sequence: TGTGCCAGCAGTGGGCGGACAGGGCACACCGGGGAGCTGTTTTTT. It specifies CASSGRTGHTGELFF.

V gene TRBV6-5 combines with J gene TRBJ1-5; a weak D match, TRBD1 (5 bases). V shed 6 bases and J shed 3 bases, with 9 bases lying between them. The CDR3 has 13 residues. Germline CDR1 MNHEY, CDR2 SVGAGI. The CDR3 sequence: CASSPDINQPQHF. CDR3 bases: TGTGCCAGCAGCCCGGACATCAATCAGCCCCAGCATTTT.

The genes are TRBV4-1 and TRBJ1-5; D unclear. Germline CDR1 reads MGHRA; CDR2 reads YSYEKL. CDR3 length equals 14 residues. The ends were cut back, 1 base at V and 9 bases at J, with 13 bases in the middle. In nucleotides, the CDR3 is TGCGCCAGCAGCCAAGCGGGGAACGGGTGGCCCCAGCATTTT. Its translation: CASSQAGNGWPQHF.

The table lists this clone with a few counts. The J gene is TRBJ1-6, the V gene TRBV5-8; tentatively, D is TRBD1 (6 bases). The ends were cut back, 4 bases at V and 14 bases at J, with 13 bases in the middle. This CDR3 region has 12 residues. Germline lookup yields CDR1 SGHTS and CDR2 YDEGEE. The CDR3 here is CASSRGGRSLHF. The CDR3 DNA is TGTGCCAGCAGCCGAGGGGGTCGGTCCCTCCACTTT.

The chain joins TRBV30 to TRBJ1-1; D may be TRBD1 (6 bases). The length of the CDR3 is 19 residues. Deletions cut 1 base from V and 0 bases from J, with 24 bases between. CDR1 is GTSNPN, CDR2 SVGIG, per germline (reference sequence). DNA of the CDR3: TGTGCCTGGAGTGGATCCAGGGGAGATTGGGCTTCGGTGAACACTGAAGCTTTCTTT. Residues: CAWSGSRGDWASVNTEAFF.

J is TRBJ2-5 and V is TRBV11-2; 15 bases are a match to TRBD2. Germline loops: CDR1 SGHAT, CDR2 FQNNGV. The CDR3 runs 19 residues. The ends lost 5 bases at V and 5 bases at J; junction bases unmatched: 15. CDR3 protein: CASSPHGLAGGKVVETQYF. The CDR3 nucleotides read TGTGCCAGCAGCCCCCATGGACTAGCGGGGGGGAAGGTTGTGGAGACCCAGTACTTC.

The gene calls are TRBV7-8 and TRBJ2-1; D perhaps matches TRBD1 (7 bases). This CDR3 contains 15 residues. The V end lost 6 bases, the J end lost 4 bases, and 16 bases lay between the germline ends. Germline V gene lookup returns CDR1 SGHVS and CDR2 FQNEAQ. CDR3 sequence reads: CASSSTQGGYNEQFF. CDR3 sequence (DNA): TGTGCCAGCAGTTCCACTCAGGGGGGATACAATGAGCAGTTCTTC.

This sequence joins TRBV10-3 and TRBJ1-4, with 9 positions matching TRBD1. This CDR3 has 18 amino acids. Germline CDR1 ENHRY, CDR2 SYGVKD. V dropped 6 bases and J dropped 7; count of bases not matched to a gene: 18. CDR3: CAISRGGTGNVLGEKLFF. In DNA form, the CDR3 reads TGTGCCATCAGCCGAGGAGGGACAGGGAATGTATTGGGTGAAAAACTGTTTTTT.

The chain recombines TRBV6-5 with TRBJ2-7; D gene unclear. This CDR3 region has 13 residues. V shed 7 bases and J shed 3 bases, with 13 bases lying between them. Germline assignment: CDR1 MNHEY and CDR2 SVGAGI. The CDR3: CASINPPLYEQYF. The CDR3 DNA is TGTGCCAGCATCAATCCCCCACTCTACGAGCAGTACTTC.

The chain combines TRBV25-1 with TRBJ1-6; D not certain. V lost 1 base and J 8 bases, leaving 6 bases between the germline ends. CDR3 size: 13 residues. The germline V gene has CDR1 MGHDK and CDR2 SYGVNS. The CDR3 nucleotides are TGTGCCAGCAGTGAATTCGAGTATTCACCCCTCCACTTT. It yields the protein CASSEFEYSPLHF.

V gene TRBV5-1 combines with J gene TRBJ1-2; TRBD1 agrees at 8 bases. CDR3 size: 13 residues. With V trimmed by 4 bases and J by 7 bases, 6 bases remained unmatched. Per the germline V gene, CDR1 is SGHRS and CDR2 is YFSETQ. The DNA for the CDR3 is TGCGCCAGCAGCGGGGGACAGGAGGGTGGCTACACCTTC. As protein: CASSGGQEGGYTF.

V gene TRBV27 combines with J gene TRBJ1-2; the D gene is possibly TRBD1 (5 bases). Germline V gives CDR1 MNHEY, CDR2 SMNVEV (reference sequence). This CDR3 is 16 amino acids long. Trimming shortened V by 8 bases and J by 0 bases, and 19 bases separated the two germline ends. CDR3 protein: CASSVSGQYSNYGYTF. In nucleotides, the CDR3 is TGTGCCAGCTCGGTGTCAGGGCAATACTCTAACTATGGCTACACCTTC.